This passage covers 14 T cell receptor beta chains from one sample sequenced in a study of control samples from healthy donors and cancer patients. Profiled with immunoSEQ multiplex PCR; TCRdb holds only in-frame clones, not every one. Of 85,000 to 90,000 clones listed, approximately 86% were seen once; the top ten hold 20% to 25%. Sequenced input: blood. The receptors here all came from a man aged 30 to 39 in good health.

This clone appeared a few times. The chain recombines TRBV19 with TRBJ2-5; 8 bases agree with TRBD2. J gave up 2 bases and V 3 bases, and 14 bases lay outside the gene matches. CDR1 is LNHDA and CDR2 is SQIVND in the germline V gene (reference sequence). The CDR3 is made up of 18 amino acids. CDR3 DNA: TGTGCCAGTAGTATCGGCGGGGGGCCCCACATTTATCAAGAGACCCAGTACTTC. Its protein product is CASSIGGGPHIYQETQYF.

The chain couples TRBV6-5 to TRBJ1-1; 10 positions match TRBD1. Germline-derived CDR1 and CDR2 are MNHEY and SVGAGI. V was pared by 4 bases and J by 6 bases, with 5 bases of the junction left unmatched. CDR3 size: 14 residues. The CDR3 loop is CASSSGQGIPEAFF. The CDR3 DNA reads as TGTGCCAGCAGTTCGGGACAGGGGATCCCTGAAGCTTTCTTT.

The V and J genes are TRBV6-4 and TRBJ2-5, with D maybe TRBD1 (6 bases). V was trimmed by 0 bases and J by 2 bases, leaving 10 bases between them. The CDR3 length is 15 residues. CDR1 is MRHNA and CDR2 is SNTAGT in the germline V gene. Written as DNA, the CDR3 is TGTGCCAGCAGTGACTCGAGTACAGGGCAAGAGACCCAGTACTTC. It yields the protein CASSDSSTGQETQYF.

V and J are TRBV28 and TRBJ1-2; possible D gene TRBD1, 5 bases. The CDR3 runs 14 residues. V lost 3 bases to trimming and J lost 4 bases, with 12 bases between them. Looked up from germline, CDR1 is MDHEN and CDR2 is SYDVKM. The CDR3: CASSFLQGGYGYTF. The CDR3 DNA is TGTGCCAGCAGTTTTTTGCAGGGAGGCTATGGCTACACCTTC.

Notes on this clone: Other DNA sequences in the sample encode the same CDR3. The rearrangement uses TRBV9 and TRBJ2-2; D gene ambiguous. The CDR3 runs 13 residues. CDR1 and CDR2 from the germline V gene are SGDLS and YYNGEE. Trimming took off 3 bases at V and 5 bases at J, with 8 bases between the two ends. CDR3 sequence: CASSGPMTGELFF. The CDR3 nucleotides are TGTGCCAGCAGCGGCCCTATGACCGGGGAGCTGTTTTTT.

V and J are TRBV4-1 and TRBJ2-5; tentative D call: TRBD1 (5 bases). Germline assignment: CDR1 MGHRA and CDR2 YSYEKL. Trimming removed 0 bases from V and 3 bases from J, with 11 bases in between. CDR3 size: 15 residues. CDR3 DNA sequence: TGCGCCAGCAGCCAAGATGGGGCAGGGAAAGAGACCCAGTACTTC. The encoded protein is CASSQDGAGKETQYF.

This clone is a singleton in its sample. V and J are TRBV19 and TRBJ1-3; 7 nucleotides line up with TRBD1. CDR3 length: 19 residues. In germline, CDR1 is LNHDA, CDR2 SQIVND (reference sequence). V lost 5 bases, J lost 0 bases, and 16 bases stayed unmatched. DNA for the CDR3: TGTGCCAGTAGTCCTCGACAGGGCAGAGCCGGCAACTCTGGAAACACCATATATTTT. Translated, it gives CASSPRQGRAGNSGNTIYF.

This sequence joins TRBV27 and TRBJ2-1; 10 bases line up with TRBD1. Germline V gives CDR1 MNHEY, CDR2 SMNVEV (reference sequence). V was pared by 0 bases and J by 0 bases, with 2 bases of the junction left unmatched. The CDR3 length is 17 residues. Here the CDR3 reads CASSLSTGGYSYNEQFF. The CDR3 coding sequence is TGTGCCAGCAGTTTATCGACAGGGGGCTACTCCTACAATGAGCAGTTCTTC.

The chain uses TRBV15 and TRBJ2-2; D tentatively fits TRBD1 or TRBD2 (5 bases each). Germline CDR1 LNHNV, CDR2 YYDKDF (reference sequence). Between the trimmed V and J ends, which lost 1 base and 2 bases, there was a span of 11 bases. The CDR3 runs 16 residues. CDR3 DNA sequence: TGTGCCACCAGCAGAGGAGGGGCCCACAACACCGGGGAGCTGTTTTTT. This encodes CATSRGGAHNTGELFF.

CDR3 protein: CASSYTARGQQFF. The CDR3 DNA sequence: TGTGCCAGCAGTTACACGGCTCGCGGGCAGCAGTTCTTC. The chain has TRBV6-6 and TRBJ2-1; possible D gene TRBD2, 5 bases. The CDR3 is 13 residues long. Germline assignment: CDR1 MNHNY and CDR2 SVGAGI (reference sequence). V was clipped by 2 bases and J by 11 bases, with 13 bases between them.

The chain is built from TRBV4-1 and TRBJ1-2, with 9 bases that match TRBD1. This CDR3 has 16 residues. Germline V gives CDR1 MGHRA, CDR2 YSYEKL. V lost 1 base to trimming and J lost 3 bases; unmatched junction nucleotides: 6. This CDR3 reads CASSQVQGAPDYGYTF. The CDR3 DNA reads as TGCGCCAGCAGCCAAGTACAGGGGGCGCCGGACTATGGCTACACCTTC.

The CDR3 protein is CASSLGQGSLTNEKLFF. CDR3 DNA sequence: TGTGCCAGCAGCTTAGGCCAAGGGAGCCTAACTAATGAAAAACTGTTTTTT. The chain combines TRBV7-8 with TRBJ1-4; no reliable D call. V lost 1 base, J lost 1 base, and 13 bases lay in between. Germline CDR1 and CDR2: SGHVS and FQNEAQ. The CDR3 consists of 17 residues.

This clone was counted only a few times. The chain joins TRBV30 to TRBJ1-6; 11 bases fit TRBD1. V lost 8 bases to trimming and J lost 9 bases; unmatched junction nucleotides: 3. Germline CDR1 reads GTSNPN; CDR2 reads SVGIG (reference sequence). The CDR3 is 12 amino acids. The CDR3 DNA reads TGTGCCGGAGGACAGGGGGCTTCACCCCTCCACTTT. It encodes CAGGQGASPLHF.

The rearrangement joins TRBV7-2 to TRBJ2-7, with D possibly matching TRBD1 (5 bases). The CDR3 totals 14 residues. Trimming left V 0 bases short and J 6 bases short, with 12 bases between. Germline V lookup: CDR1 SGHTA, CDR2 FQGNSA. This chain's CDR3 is CASSLADQGSEQYF. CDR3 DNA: TGTGCCAGCAGCTTAGCGGACCAGGGTAGCGAGCAGTACTTC.